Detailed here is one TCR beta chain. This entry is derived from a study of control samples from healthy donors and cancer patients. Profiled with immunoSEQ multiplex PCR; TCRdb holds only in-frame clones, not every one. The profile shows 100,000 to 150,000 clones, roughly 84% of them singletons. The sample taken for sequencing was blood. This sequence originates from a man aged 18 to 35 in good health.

The CDR3 loop is CASSELGPRVDEQFF. CDR3 coding DNA: TGTGCCAGCAGTGAATTAGGCCCCCGAGTTGATGAGCAGTTCTTC. The chain has TRBV2 and TRBJ2-1, with D hard to call. Germline CDR1 and CDR2: SNHLY and FYNNEI. This CDR3 comprises 15 residues. Trimming pared 2 bases from V and 8 bases from J, leaving 16 bases between.